These 32 T cell receptor beta chains originate from one sample sequenced in a study of metastatic and nonmetastatic thyroid tumors. Thyroid surgery took place with no prior treatment in any patient. TCRdb reanalyzed the PCR reads with MiXCR. The sample has 35,000 to 45,000 clones, around an eighth seen once; the top ten hold 8.5% to 10%. Sequenced sample: blood. Source of these receptors: a male donor with papillary thyroid cancer or a benign thyroid nodule (not recorded which). Some clones in this sample may be carry-over from other donors' samples.

There are a few counts of this clone. This chain uses TRBV30 with TRBJ1-5; 10 bases are shared with TRBD1. Germline V CDR1 and CDR2: GTSNPN, SVGIG (reference sequence). This CDR3 is 16 amino acids long. The V segment lost 3 bases and the J segment 7 bases; nucleotides outside the gene matches: 12. The CDR3 spells CAWSTPTGGYRQPQHF. CDR3 coding DNA: TGTGCCTGGAGCACCCCGACAGGGGGCTATAGGCAGCCCCAGCATTTT.

V is TRBV4-3 and J is TRBJ2-5, with D possibly TRBD2 on 6 matching bases. The CDR3 is 17 residues long. CDR1 and CDR2 (germline): LGHNA, YSLEER. Trimming took off 0 bases at V and 5 bases at J, with 19 bases between the two ends. Here the CDR3 DNA reads TGCGCCAGCAGCCAAGAAGTCGTCATGGGGGGATCGGAGACCCAGTACTTC. This gives the protein CASSQEVVMGGSETQYF.

This clone has just a few counts. The J gene is TRBJ1-6, the V gene TRBV6-2 or TRBV6-3; D remains unclear. V lost 8 bases, J lost 7 bases, and 18 bases lay in between. The germline gives CDR1 MNHEY, CDR2 SVGEGT. The CDR3 runs to 15 residues. The CDR3: CASAYSYSLNSPLHF. CDR3 DNA sequence: TGTGCCAGCGCCTACTCGTACAGCCTGAATTCACCCCTCCACTTT.

This clone was recorded at least ten times. V and J are TRBV7-2 and TRBJ2-2, with D unresolved. Germline V lookup: CDR1 SGHTA, CDR2 FQGNSA. The ends were cut back, 0 bases at V and 2 bases at J, with 10 bases in the middle. This CDR3 spans 16 amino acids. The CDR3 loop is CASSLASLQNTGELFF. CDR3 coding DNA: TGTGCCAGCAGCTTAGCTAGCCTCCAAAACACCGGGGAGCTGTTTTTT.

This clone came up many times. The V and J genes are TRBV29-1 and TRBJ1-5; 9 bases line up with TRBD1. The CDR3 runs 16 residues. Germline V gene data show CDR1 as SQVTM and CDR2 as ANQGSEA. V was pared by 5 bases and J by 2 bases, with 10 bases of the junction left unmatched. The CDR3 loop reads CSVSGTGMGGNQPQHF. The DNA for the CDR3 is TGCAGCGTTTCGGGGACAGGGATGGGAGGCAATCAGCCCCAGCATTTT.

Sample share makes this clone medium-sized (0.01 to 0.1%). This chain uses TRBV27 with TRBJ2-7; 8 bases agree with TRBD1. The V segment lost 8 bases and the J segment 9 bases; nucleotides outside the gene matches: 9. CDR1 is MNHEY and CDR2 is SMNVEV in the germline V gene (reference sequence). This CDR3 has 12 residues. The CDR3 loop is CASGQGRVAQYF. The DNA for the CDR3 is TGTGCCAGCGGACAGGGTAGGGTTGCGCAGTACTTC.

This clone was counted many times. The chain is built from TRBV29-1 and TRBJ1-2; D is ambiguous. The length of the CDR3 is 16 residues. Trimming shortened V by 3 bases and J by 0 bases, and 17 bases separated the two germline ends. Germline CDR1 reads SQVTM; CDR2 reads ANQGSEA. The CDR3, as DNA: TGCAGCGTTGATGGGATTTGGGAGGGCACTAACTATGGCTACACCTTC. Translated, it gives CSVDGIWEGTNYGYTF.

This clone has a handful of counts. A read error may be the cause here, since a much bigger clone is one base away. V and J are TRBV4-1 and TRBJ1-5, with D unresolved. V was pared by 1 base and J by 3 bases, with 13 bases between. The CDR3 totals 16 residues. CDR1 is MGHRA and CDR2 is YSYEKL in the germline V gene. The CDR3 region is CASSQGGRTDNQPQHF. The DNA for the CDR3 is TGCGCCAGCAGCCAAGGAGGTAGGACGGACAATCAGCCCCAGCATTTT.

This clone is medium-sized within its sample. This chain links TRBV6-1 with TRBJ2-7; D is unresolved. Trimming removed 6 bases from V and 2 bases from J, with 11 bases in between. Germline V gene sequence: CDR1 MNHNS, CDR2 SASEGT. The CDR3 covers 13 residues. The CDR3 nucleotides are TGTGCCAGCAGCCCAGGACGGGCCTACGAGCAGTACTTC. It is translated as CASSPGRAYEQYF.

There are many counts of this clone. V gene TRBV25-1 combines with J gene TRBJ2-1, with 7 bases matching TRBD2. The CDR3 length is 14 residues. The V and J ends lost 3 bases and 7 bases, in that order; junction bases with no gene match: 6. Germline assignment: CDR1 MGHDK and CDR2 SYGVNS. The CDR3 DNA reads as TGTGCCAGCAGTGACACCGGGACTAAGAATGAGCAGTTCTTC. This encodes CASSDTGTKNEQFF. Drawing the rest from reference TRBV25-1 and TRBJ2-1, the complete variable domain is EADIYQTPRYLVIGTGKKITLECSQTMGHDKMYWYQQDPGMELHLIHYSYGVNSTEKGDLSSESTVSRIRTEHFPLTLESARPSHTSQYLCASSDTGTKNEQFFGPGTRLTVL.

By its share, this clone is medium-sized. V and J are TRBV6-1 and TRBJ1-2, with 8 nucleotides matching TRBD1. The CDR3 is 12 amino acids. The ends lost 7 bases at V and 8 bases at J; junction bases unmatched: 6. Germline CDR1 is MNHNS and CDR2 is SASEGT. CDR3 sequence (DNA): TGTGCCAGCACTCCACAGGGGGGCGGCTACACCTTC. This translates into CASTPQGGGYTF.

This clone was counted at least ten times. V and J are TRBV5-4 and TRBJ2-2; D may be TRBD1 (6 bases). This CDR3 region has 15 residues. Trimming stripped 5 bases from V and 7 bases from J, with 18 bases between. The V gene's germline CDR1 is SGHNT and CDR2 YYREEE (reference sequence). DNA of the CDR3: TGTGCCAGCAGGGACGACAGGTCGGGTAACGGGGAGCTGTTTTTT. Translation gives CASRDDRSGNGELFF. Drawing the rest from reference TRBV5-4 and TRBJ2-2, the complete variable domain is ETGVTQSPTHLIKTRGQQVTLRCSSQSGHNTVSWYQQALGQGPQFIFQYYREEENGRGNFPPRFSGLQFPNYSSELNVNALELDDSALYLCASRDDRSGNGELFFGEGSRLTVL.

This clone showed up many times. This chain links TRBV20-1 with TRBJ1-5; D gene uncertain. The germline V and J ends were trimmed by 6 bases and 5 bases, with 11 bases remaining between them. CDR1 and CDR2 (germline): DFQATT, SNEGSKA (reference sequence). The CDR3 totals 12 residues. For the CDR3, the DNA is TGCAGTGCAGTAGGCGGGGATCAGCCCCAGCATTTT. Protein: CSAVGGDQPQHF.

Ten or more counts support this clone. The chain uses TRBV6-4 and TRBJ2-3, with TRBD1 matching 11 bases. Trimming removed 8 bases from V and 1 base from J; junction bases left unmatched: 5. This CDR3 has 15 amino acids. Germline assignment: CDR1 MRHNA and CDR2 SNTAGT. The CDR3 DNA reads as TGTGCCAGCCGCAGGACAGGGGGCGGCACAGATACGCAGTATTTT. Translated: CASRRTGGGTDTQYF.

This clone qualifies as medium-sized. The V and J genes are TRBV28 and TRBJ2-7; 10 positions match TRBD1. The CDR3 contains 15 residues. The junction had 4 bases not matched to a gene; V was cut back by 3 bases and J by 2 bases. The germline CDR1 and CDR2 sequences are MDHEN and SYDVKM. Here the CDR3 reads CASSLPGTGAYEQYF. The CDR3 nucleotides are TGTGCCAGCAGTTTGCCCGGGACAGGGGCCTACGAGCAGTACTTC.

This clone came up many times. The V call is TRBV7-8, the J call TRBJ2-5, with D perhaps TRBD2 (5 bases). The CDR3 sequence is 16 residues long. V dropped 3 bases and J dropped 5 bases, with 19 bases sitting between them. CDR1 is SGHVS, CDR2 FQNEAQ, per germline. In nucleotides, the CDR3 is TGTGCCAGCAGCTTGAGTTCGTGGAGGTTGAGGGAGACCCAGTACTTC. Residues: CASSLSSWRLRETQYF.

This clone was found many times. This chain links TRBV28 with TRBJ2-5, with 7 bases aligning to TRBD2. This CDR3 contains 15 residues. Germline CDR1 is MDHEN and CDR2 is SYDVKM. With V trimmed by 5 bases and J by 3 bases, 9 bases remained unmatched. Written as DNA, the CDR3 is TGTGCCAGCAGTGCCTCTAGCGGTGGGAAAGAGACCCAGTACTTC. This sequence encodes CASSASSGGKETQYF.

In this sample, this clone turned up many times. The chain couples TRBV5-5 to TRBJ2-7, with TRBD1 matching over 7 bases. The ends lost 6 bases at V and 5 bases at J; junction bases unmatched: 11. The CDR3 extends over 14 amino acids. The germline CDR1 and CDR2 sequences are SGHKS and YYEKEE (reference sequence). The CDR3: CASTSLGGRNEQYF. Here the CDR3 DNA reads TGTGCCAGCACCTCCTTAGGGGGCCGCAACGAGCAGTACTTC. The whole variable domain, remainder taken from reference TRBV5-5 and TRBJ2-7, is DAGVTQSPTHLIKTRGQQVTLRCSPISGHKSVSWYQQVLGQGPQFIFQYYEKEERGRGNFPDRFSARQFPNYSSELNVNALLLGDSALYLCASTSLGGRNEQYFGPGTRLTVT.

This clone showed up many times. The V call is TRBV5-1, the J call TRBJ1-2, with D possibly TRBD1 on 6 matching bases. With 5 bases removed from V and 6 bases from J, the gap between germline ends came to 20 bases. This CDR3 is 15 amino acids long. Germline CDR1 and CDR2: SGHRS and YFSETQ. CDR3 protein: CASSSDVWGADGYTF. CDR3 nucleotide sequence: TGCGCCAGCAGTTCTGACGTTTGGGGGGCGGATGGCTACACCTTC.

This clone was recorded at least ten times. The V and J genes are TRBV20-1 and TRBJ2-5, with D hard to call. Looked up from germline, CDR1 is DFQATT and CDR2 is SNEGSKA (reference sequence). V lost 4 bases and J lost 0, with 18 bases in between. This CDR3 contains 16 residues. CDR3 amino acids: CSATPPTAVDQETQYF. DNA for the CDR3: TGCAGTGCTACCCCTCCTACTGCCGTTGACCAAGAGACCCAGTACTTC.

This chain links TRBV4-3 with TRBJ2-5; 12 nucleotides agree with TRBD2. Germline trimming cut 1 base from V and 2 bases from J; bases unmatched to any gene: 2. Germline-derived CDR1 and CDR2 are LGHNA and YSLEER. The CDR3 has 16 residues. CDR3 bases: TGCGCCAGCAGCCAAGGGACTAGCGGGATACAAGAGACCCAGTACTTC. Amino acid sequence: CASSQGTSGIQETQYF.

Many counts were recorded for this clone. The chain employs TRBV4-3 and TRBJ1-1; TRBD1 matches at 12 bases. From germline, CDR1 is LGHNA and CDR2 YSLEER. The CDR3 is 15 residues long. V lost 3 bases and J lost 4; bases outside the gene matches: 3. The CDR3 DNA reads TGCGCCAGCAGCCAGCCGGGACAGGGGGCCACTGAAGCTTTCTTT. This gives the protein CASSQPGQGATEAFF.

This rearrangement joins TRBV29-1 to TRBJ2-7, with 7 bases identical to TRBD2. Germline V gives CDR1 SQVTM, CDR2 ANQGSEA. Losses at the gene ends were 6 bases for V and 7 bases for J; bases not matched to a gene: 15. This CDR3 is built from 14 residues. This CDR3 reads CSVPLGLEGVEQYF. CDR3 bases: TGCAGCGTCCCCCTCGGACTAGAGGGAGTAGAGCAGTACTTC.

The chain has TRBV20-1 and TRBJ2-5; TRBD2 matches at 8 bases. Unmatched junction bases numbered 11, after V lost 3 bases and J lost 5 bases. The germline V gene encodes CDR1 DFQATT and CDR2 SNEGSKA (reference sequence). CDR3 length: 15 amino acids. The CDR3 sequence: CSARIPKSSGETQYF. The CDR3 nucleotides read TGCAGTGCTAGGATCCCTAAGTCTAGCGGGGAGACCCAGTACTTC.

As regards this clone: This may stem from a read error, because a much larger clone lies one nucleotide away. Other nucleotide sequences in the sample specify the same CDR3. The chain is built from TRBV30 and TRBJ1-1; weak D call: TRBD1 (5 bases). Between the trimmed V and J ends, which lost 8 bases and 5 bases, there was a span of 18 bases. The germline V gene has CDR1 GTSNPN and CDR2 SVGIG (reference sequence). The CDR3 contains 13 residues. DNA of the CDR3: TGTGCCATGCGCCCCCAGGGTCATACTGAAGCTTTCTTT. Amino acid sequence: CAMRPQGHTEAFF.

At least ten counts were recorded for this clone. CDR3 DNA: TGTGCCAGCAGAACAGGGGCGCAAGAGACCCAGTACTTC. Protein: CASRTGAQETQYF. The chain carries TRBV6-1 and TRBJ2-5, with TRBD1 matching over 7 bases. This CDR3 has 13 amino acids. V lost 6 bases and J lost 2; bases outside the gene matches: 3. Germline CDR1 is MNHNS and CDR2 is SASEGT.

This clone was observed a few times. Sequence at one end of the junction differs from germline and may be a read error. The chain employs TRBV7-9 and TRBJ1-1, with D perhaps matching TRBD1 (6 bases). The CDR3 is made up of 12 amino acids. In germline, CDR1 is SEHNR, CDR2 FQNEAQ (reference sequence). Here the CDR3 reads CTSSRQVTEAFF. The DNA of the CDR3 is TGTACCAGCAGCCGACAGGTCACTGAAGCTTTCTTT.

This clone has a count of ten or more. V and J are TRBV5-1 and TRBJ1-2; 9 bases are a match to TRBD1. The CDR3 is made up of 14 amino acids. The V and J ends lost 4 bases and 5 bases, in that order; junction bases with no gene match: 6. CDR1 and CDR2 from the germline V gene are SGHRS and YFSETQ. CDR3 bases: TGCGCCAGCAGCAGAGACAGGGGGGGGTATGGCTACACCTTC. Amino acid sequence: CASSRDRGGYGYTF.

This clone was picked up many times. This chain links TRBV20-1 with TRBJ1-5; no clear D gene. Germline CDR1 and CDR2: DFQATT and SNEGSKA (reference sequence). The V end was cut by 7 bases, the J end by 10 bases, with 8 bases between. The CDR3 is made up of 9 amino acids. CDR3 protein: CSVAFPQHF. In DNA, the CDR3 is TGCAGTGTCGCGTTTCCCCAGCATTTT.

This clone has just a few counts. The V call is TRBV6-1, the J call TRBJ1-2; 7 bases align to TRBD1. Germline CDR1 is MNHNS and CDR2 is SASEGT. CDR3 length: 14 residues. The ends lost 6 bases at V and 5 bases at J; junction bases unmatched: 9. CDR3 residues: CASRGGRGGYGYTF. The CDR3 DNA follows: TGTGCCAGCAGAGGGGGCAGGGGCGGGTATGGCTACACCTTC.

This clone has at least ten counts. The chain carries TRBV7-3 and TRBJ2-1; unclear D gene. From germline, CDR1 is SGHTA and CDR2 FQGTGA. V was trimmed by 2 bases and J by 7 bases, leaving 9 bases between them. The CDR3 sequence is 13 residues long. The CDR3: CASSLGPANEQFF. For the CDR3, the DNA is TGTGCCAGCAGCTTAGGGCCAGCTAATGAGCAGTTCTTC.

This clone was detected only a few times. The chain combines TRBV6-5 with TRBJ2-7; TRBD2 is a possible D gene (5 bases). This CDR3 has 18 amino acids. Trimming stripped 0 bases from V and 3 bases from J, with 21 bases between. Germline CDR1 is MNHEY and CDR2 is SVGAGI. The CDR3 spells CASSYSSKKSGVYYEQYF. The CDR3 nucleotides are TGTGCCAGCAGTTACTCGAGTAAGAAGAGCGGTGTTTACTACGAGCAGTACTTC.